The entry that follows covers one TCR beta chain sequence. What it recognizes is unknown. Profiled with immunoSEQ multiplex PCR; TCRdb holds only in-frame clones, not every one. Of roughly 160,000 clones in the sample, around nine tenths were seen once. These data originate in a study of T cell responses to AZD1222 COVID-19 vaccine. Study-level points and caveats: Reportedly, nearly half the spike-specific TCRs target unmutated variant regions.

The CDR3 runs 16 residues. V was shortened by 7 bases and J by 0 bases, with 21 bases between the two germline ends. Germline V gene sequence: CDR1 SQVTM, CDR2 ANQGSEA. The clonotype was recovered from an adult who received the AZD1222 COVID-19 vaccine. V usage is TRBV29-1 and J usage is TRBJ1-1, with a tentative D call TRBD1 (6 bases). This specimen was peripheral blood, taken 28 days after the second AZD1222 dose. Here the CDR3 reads CSAKAVGGQMNTEAFF. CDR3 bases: TGCAGCGCCAAAGCGGTGGGGGGGCAGATGAACACTGAAGCTTTCTTT. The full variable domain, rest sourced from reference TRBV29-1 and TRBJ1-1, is SAVISQKPSRDICQRGTSLTIQCQVDSQVTMMFWYRQQPGQSLTLIATANQGSEATYESGFVIDKFPISRPNLTFSTLTVSNMSPEDSSIYLCSAKAVGGQMNTEAFFGQGTRLTVV.